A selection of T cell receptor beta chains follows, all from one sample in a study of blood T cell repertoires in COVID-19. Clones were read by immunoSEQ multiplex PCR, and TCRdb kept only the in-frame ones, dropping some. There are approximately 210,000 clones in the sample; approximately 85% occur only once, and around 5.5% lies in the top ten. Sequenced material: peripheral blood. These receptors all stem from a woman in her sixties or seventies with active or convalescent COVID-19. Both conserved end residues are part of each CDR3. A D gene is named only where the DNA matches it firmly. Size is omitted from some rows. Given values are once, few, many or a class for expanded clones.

cdr3_aa: CASSASGRAPFSGYNEQFF
cdr3_nt: TGCGCCAGCAGCGCGAGCGGGAGGGCCCCGTTTTCCGGATACAATGAGCAGTTCTTC
v_call: TRBV5-1
d_call: TRBD2
clone_size: NA
j_call: TRBJ2-1

cdr3_aa: CASSPAALRSGYTF
cdr3_nt: TGTGCCAGCAGCCCGGCGGCACTCAGATCTGGCTACACCTTC
v_call: TRBV11-2
d_call: NA
clone_size: few
j_call: TRBJ1-2

cdr3_aa: CASSQDRGGGYTF
cdr3_nt: TGTGCCAGCAGCCAGGACAGGGGGGGAGGCTACACCTTC
v_call: TRBV28
d_call: TRBD1
clone_size: NA
j_call: TRBJ1-2

cdr3_aa: CASSFDRAYEQYF
cdr3_nt: TGTGCCAGCAGCTTCGACAGGGCCTACGAGCAGTACTTC
v_call: TRBV7-3
d_call: TRBD1
clone_size: NA
j_call: TRBJ2-7

cdr3_aa: CASSLASFGQGYTGELFF
cdr3_nt: TGCGCCAGCAGCTTGGCTTCGTTCGGACAGGGCTACACCGGGGAGCTGTTTTTT
v_call: TRBV5-1
d_call: TRBD1
clone_size: NA
j_call: TRBJ2-2

cdr3_aa: CASSLAEDSPQFF
cdr3_nt: TGTGCCAGCAGCTTAGCGGAGGACAGTCCCCAGTTCTTC
v_call: TRBV7-2
d_call: NA
clone_size: NA
j_call: TRBJ2-1

cdr3_aa: CASSQGLLYNEQFF
cdr3_nt: TGCGCCAGCAGCCAGGGACTCTTGTACAATGAGCAGTTCTTC
v_call: TRBV5-1
d_call: NA
clone_size: NA
j_call: TRBJ2-1

cdr3_aa: CASSSPRWKGWLVGPFYEQYF
cdr3_nt: TGCGCCAGCAGCTCCCCGAGGTGGAAGGGGTGGCTCGTAGGACCATTTTACGAGCAGTACTTC
v_call: TRBV5-1
d_call: NA
clone_size: once
j_call: TRBJ2-7

cdr3_aa: CASSQPDRGRPEAFF
cdr3_nt: TGTGCCAGCAGCCAGCCCGACAGGGGCCGTCCAGAAGCTTTCTTT
v_call: TRBV11-2
d_call: TRBD1
clone_size: NA
j_call: TRBJ1-1

cdr3_aa: CASSLAGETQYF
cdr3_nt: TGTGCCAGCAGCTTAGCCGGGGAGACCCAGTACTTC
v_call: TRBV7-9
d_call: NA
clone_size: few
j_call: TRBJ2-5

cdr3_aa: CASSLLSSGDYEQYF
cdr3_nt: TGTGCCAGCAGTTTATTAAGTAGCGGGGACTACGAGCAGTACTTC
v_call: TRBV28
d_call: TRBD2
clone_size: once
j_call: TRBJ2-7

cdr3_aa: CAWSQRETPYTGELFF
cdr3_nt: TGTGCCTGGTCACAGAGGGAGACTCCATACACCGGGGAGCTGTTTTTT
v_call: TRBV30
d_call: NA
clone_size: NA
j_call: TRBJ2-2

cdr3_aa: CAGVIQGANEQYF
cdr3_nt: TGTGCCGGTGTCATTCAGGGGGCGAACGAGCAGTACTTC
v_call: TRBV5-4
d_call: TRBD1
clone_size: NA
j_call: TRBJ2-7

cdr3_aa: CASSYLQAGEKLFF
cdr3_nt: TGTGCCAGCAGTTATCTCCAGGCGGGTGAAAAACTGTTTTTT
v_call: TRBV6-5
d_call: NA
clone_size: NA
j_call: TRBJ1-4

cdr3_aa: CASSSSGPRQETQYF
cdr3_nt: TGCGCCAGCAGCAGTAGCGGGCCTCGCCAAGAGACCCAGTACTTC
v_call: TRBV5-1
d_call: TRBD2
clone_size: NA
j_call: TRBJ2-5